This T cell receptor (beta chain) came from a study of shared clonotypes between healthy human individuals. Caucasian adults living in Nashville, Tennessee, provided all samples. About this clone itself: This likely stems from a read error, as it lies one base from a far larger clone.

CDR3 size: 15 residues. Per the germline V gene, CDR1 is LNHDA and CDR2 is SQIVND (reference sequence). Ten immunoSEQ deep assay plates held the unsorted PBMC DNA. Assay: immunoSEQ multiplex PCR; the TCRdb copy retains only in-frame clones and omits some. Of 470,000 or so clones listed, roughly 80% are singletons. The gene calls are TRBV19 and TRBJ1-5; maybe TRBD1 (5 bases). The source material was PBMCs. The origin of this receptor is a middle-aged woman in good health. Some clones in this sample may be carry-over from other donors' samples. The CDR3 sequence: CATNADTTSSQPQHF. The CDR3 nucleotides read TGTGCCACTAACGCGGACACGACAAGCAGTCAGCCCCAGCATTTT.